This TCR beta chain was sequenced in a study of radiation and T cells in renal cell carcinoma. V was shortened by 0 bases and J by 4 bases, with 16 bases between the two germline ends. This CDR3 has 16 amino acids. Germline CDR1 SGHRS, CDR2 YFSETQ. There are a few counts of this clone. Sequencing used immunoSEQ multiplex PCR; TCRdb keeps in-frame clones, though not all of them. The data contain approximately 110,000 clones, approximately 78% of them singletons. The time point was: baseline pretreatment blood. The treatment: 15 Gy SBRT to primary tumor, nephrectomy 4 weeks later. This rearrangement joins TRBV5-1 to TRBJ1-1; weak D call: TRBD1 (6 bases). The TCR sequence derives from a woman aged 55 to 70 with renal cell carcinoma. The material was blood, obtained from a patient whose treatment included radiotherapy and nephrectomy. The CDR3 sequence is CASSLEVGAALTEAFF. The CDR3 nucleotides read TGCGCCAGCAGCTTGGAGGTGGGGGCCGCCCTCACTGAAGCTTTCTTT.